The 5 T cell receptor beta chains below all came from one sample that was sequenced in a study of HIV-infected patients and healthy controls. Approximately 510 ng RNA was reverse transcribed with alpha and beta constant-region primers. Alpha and beta chain libraries were made separately by chain-specific third strand synthesis with multiplexing indices. TCRdb reprocessed the 5' RACE reads with MiXCR, giving one entry per CDR3 protein. The sample contains about 10,000 distinct CDR3 sequences, approximately 8.2% of which appear only once. All unsorted peripheral T cells were captured because whole blood was used without fractionation. Source material: blood. These receptor sequences come from an adult in good health.

This clonotype came up a few times. This rearrangement joins TRBV4-1 to TRBJ1-5, with D perhaps TRBD1 (5 bases). V was trimmed by 6 bases and J by 4 bases, leaving 16 bases between them. The length of the CDR3 is 15 residues. Germline values: CDR1 MGHRA, CDR2 YSYEKL. The CDR3 sequence is CASRRTGTGNQPQHF. The DNA of the CDR3 is TGCGCCAGCAGGCGCACCGGGACCGGTAATCAGCCCCAGCATTTT.

J is TRBJ1-1 and V is TRBV6-5; 7 bases map to TRBD1. From germline, CDR1 is MNHEY and CDR2 SVGAGI. The CDR3 is 15 residues long. The V gene end was trimmed by 0 bases and the J gene end by 2 bases; junction bases not matched to a gene: 3. The CDR3 nucleotides read TGTGCCAGCAGTTACTCGAACAGGGGAAACACTGAAGCTTTCTTT. This sequence encodes CASSYSNRGNTEAFF.

This clonotype is labeled medium-sized. The chain combines TRBV14 with TRBJ2-1; D ambiguous. This CDR3 is built from 11 residues. Trimming cost V 1 base and J 6 bases, with 1 base left between them. CDR1 is SGHDN, CDR2 FVKESK, per germline. CDR3 DNA: TGTGCCAGCAGCCAAGTCAATGAGCAGTTCTTC. It yields the protein CASSQVNEQFF. Supplemented by reference TRBV14 and TRBJ2-1, the full variable domain reads EAGVTQFPSHSVIEKGQTVTLRCDPISGHDNLYWYRRVMGKEIKFLLHFVKESKQDESGMPNNRFLAERTGGTYSTLKVQPAELEDSGVYFCASSQVNEQFFGPGTRLTVL.

This clonotype was picked up many times. The gene calls are TRBV6-1 and TRBJ1-1; TRBD1 might be the D (5 bases). The CDR3 contains 16 residues. The germline CDR1 and CDR2 sequences are MNHNS and SASEGT. Deletions cut 2 bases from V and 5 bases from J, with 18 bases between. CDR3 coding DNA: TGTGCCAGCAGTGAATTCCAGGGAAGGTGGGTGACTGAAGCTTTCTTT. Translating gives CASSEFQGRWVTEAFF.

The V gene is TRBV5-6, the J gene TRBJ2-3, with D uncertain. Per the germline V gene, CDR1 is SGHDT and CDR2 is YYEEEE. The ends were cut back, 4 bases at V and 0 bases at J, with 3 bases in the middle. The CDR3 runs to 12 residues. The CDR3 reads CASSLSTDTQYF. The CDR3 DNA is TGTGCCAGCAGCCTCAGCACAGATACGCAGTATTTT.